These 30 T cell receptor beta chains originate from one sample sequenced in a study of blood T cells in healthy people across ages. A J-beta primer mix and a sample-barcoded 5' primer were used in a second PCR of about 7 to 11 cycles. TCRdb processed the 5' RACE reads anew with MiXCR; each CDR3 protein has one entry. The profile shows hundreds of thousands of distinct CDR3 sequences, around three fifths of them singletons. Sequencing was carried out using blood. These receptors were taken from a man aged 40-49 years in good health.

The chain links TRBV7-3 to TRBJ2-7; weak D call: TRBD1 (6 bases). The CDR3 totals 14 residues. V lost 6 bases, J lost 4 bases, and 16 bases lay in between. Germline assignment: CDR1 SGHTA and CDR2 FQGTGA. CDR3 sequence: CASSLRQGKYEQYF. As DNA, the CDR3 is TGTGCCAGCAGTCTAAGGCAGGGGAAGTACGAGCAGTACTTC.

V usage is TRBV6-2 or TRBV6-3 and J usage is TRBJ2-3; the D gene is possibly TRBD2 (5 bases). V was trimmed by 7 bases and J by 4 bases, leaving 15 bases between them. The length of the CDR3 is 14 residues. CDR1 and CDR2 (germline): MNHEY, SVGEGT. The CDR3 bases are TGTGCCAGCACCTCTTGGGAGAGCCCAGATACGCAGTATTTT. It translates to CASTSWESPDTQYF.

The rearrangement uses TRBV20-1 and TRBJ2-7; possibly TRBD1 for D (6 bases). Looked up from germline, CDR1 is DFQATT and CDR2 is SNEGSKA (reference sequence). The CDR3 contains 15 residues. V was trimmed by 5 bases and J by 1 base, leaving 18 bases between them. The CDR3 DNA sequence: TGCAGTGCTCGAAACTCTGGGGGCGGATCCTACGAGCAGTACTTC. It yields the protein CSARNSGGGSYEQYF.

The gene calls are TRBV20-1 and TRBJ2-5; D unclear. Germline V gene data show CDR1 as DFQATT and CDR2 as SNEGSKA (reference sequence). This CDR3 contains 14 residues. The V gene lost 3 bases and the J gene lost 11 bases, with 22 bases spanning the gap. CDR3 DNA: TGCAGTGCTAGCGTTATCGAATTCGCCCATGAGCAGTACTTC. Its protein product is CSASVIEFAHEQYF.

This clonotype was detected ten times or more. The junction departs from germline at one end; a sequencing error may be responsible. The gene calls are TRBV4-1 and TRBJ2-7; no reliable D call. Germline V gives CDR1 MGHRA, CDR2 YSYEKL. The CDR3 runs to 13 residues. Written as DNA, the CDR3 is TGTGCCAGCAGTCAGGTCGCCTCCTACGAGCAGTACTTC. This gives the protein CASSQVASYEQYF.

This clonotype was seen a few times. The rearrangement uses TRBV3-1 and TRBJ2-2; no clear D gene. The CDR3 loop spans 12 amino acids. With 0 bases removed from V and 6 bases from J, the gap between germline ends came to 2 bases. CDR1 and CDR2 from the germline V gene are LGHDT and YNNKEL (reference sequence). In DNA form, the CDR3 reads TGTGCCAGCAGCCAAGATGCCGGGGAGCTGTTTTTT. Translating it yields CASSQDAGELFF.

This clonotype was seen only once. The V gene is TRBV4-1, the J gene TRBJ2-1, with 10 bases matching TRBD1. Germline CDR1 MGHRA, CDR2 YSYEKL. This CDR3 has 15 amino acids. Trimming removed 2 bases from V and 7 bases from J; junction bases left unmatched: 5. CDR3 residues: CASSQWRTGGNEQFF. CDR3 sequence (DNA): TGCGCCAGCAGCCAATGGAGGACAGGGGGTAATGAGCAGTTCTTC.

CDR3 DNA: TGTGCCAGCAGTTACTCAGGGGGCGGGTACAATGAGCAGTACTTC. Its protein is CASSYSGGGYNEQYF. The chain recombines TRBV6-2 or TRBV6-3 with TRBJ2-7, with 7 positions matching TRBD1. The germline CDR1 and CDR2 sequences are MNHEY and SVGEGT. CDR3 length equals 15 residues. The V and J ends lost 0 bases and 7 bases, in that order; junction bases with no gene match: 9.

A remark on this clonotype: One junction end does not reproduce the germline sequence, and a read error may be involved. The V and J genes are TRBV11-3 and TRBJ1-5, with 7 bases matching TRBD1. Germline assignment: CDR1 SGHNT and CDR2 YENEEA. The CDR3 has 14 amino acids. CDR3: CASSLRGPDQPQRF. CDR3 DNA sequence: TGTGCCAGCAGCTTAAGGGGGCCCGATCAGCCCCAGCGTTTT.

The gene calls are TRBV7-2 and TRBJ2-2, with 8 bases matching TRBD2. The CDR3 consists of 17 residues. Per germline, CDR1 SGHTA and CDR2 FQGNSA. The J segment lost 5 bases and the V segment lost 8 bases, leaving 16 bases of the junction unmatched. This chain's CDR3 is CASQPTEGREVTGELFF. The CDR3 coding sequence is TGTGCCAGCCAACCTACCGAGGGGCGGGAGGTAACCGGGGAGCTGTTTTTT.

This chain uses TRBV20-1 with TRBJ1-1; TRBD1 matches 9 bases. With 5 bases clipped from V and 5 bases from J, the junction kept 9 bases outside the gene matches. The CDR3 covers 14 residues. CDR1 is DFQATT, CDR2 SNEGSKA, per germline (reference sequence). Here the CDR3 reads CSASRQGGITEAFF. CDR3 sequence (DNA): TGCAGTGCTTCTCGACAGGGGGGGATAACTGAAGCTTTCTTT.

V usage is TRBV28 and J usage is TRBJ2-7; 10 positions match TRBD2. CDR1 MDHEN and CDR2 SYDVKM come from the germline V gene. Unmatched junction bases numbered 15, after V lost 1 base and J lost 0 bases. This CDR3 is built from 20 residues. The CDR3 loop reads CASSLYIHGEREGLSYEQYF. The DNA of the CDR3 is TGTGCCAGCAGTTTATATATTCATGGAGAGCGGGAGGGCCTCTCCTACGAGCAGTACTTC.

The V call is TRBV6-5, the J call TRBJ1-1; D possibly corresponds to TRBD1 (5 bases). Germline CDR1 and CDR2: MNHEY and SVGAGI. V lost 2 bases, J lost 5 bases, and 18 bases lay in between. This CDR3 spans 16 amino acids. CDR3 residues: CASSYLSTRQKTEAFF. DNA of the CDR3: TGTGCCAGCAGTTACCTTTCCACTCGACAGAAGACTGAAGCTTTCTTT.

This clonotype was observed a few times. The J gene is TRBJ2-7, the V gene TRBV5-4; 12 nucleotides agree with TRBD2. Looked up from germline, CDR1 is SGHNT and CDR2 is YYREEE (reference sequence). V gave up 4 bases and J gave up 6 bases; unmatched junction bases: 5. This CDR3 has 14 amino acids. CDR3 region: CASSLGLAGTEQYF. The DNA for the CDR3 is TGTGCCAGCAGCCTCGGACTAGCGGGAACCGAGCAGTACTTC.

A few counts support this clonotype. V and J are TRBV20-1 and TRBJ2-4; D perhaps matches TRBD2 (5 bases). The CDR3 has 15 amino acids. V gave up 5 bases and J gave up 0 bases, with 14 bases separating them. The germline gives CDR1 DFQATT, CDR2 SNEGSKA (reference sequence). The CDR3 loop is CSAEDWEIAKNIQYF. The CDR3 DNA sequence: TGCAGTGCTGAAGACTGGGAGATAGCCAAAAACATTCAGTACTTC.

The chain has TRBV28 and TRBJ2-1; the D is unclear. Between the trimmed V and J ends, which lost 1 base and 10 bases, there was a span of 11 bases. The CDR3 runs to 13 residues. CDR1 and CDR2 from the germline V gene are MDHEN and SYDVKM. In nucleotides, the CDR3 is TGTGCCAGCAGTTTATTGAGGCCCGCCGAGCAGTTCTTC. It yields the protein CASSLLRPAEQFF.

The CDR3 protein is CASSLGTSGSVTDTQYF. As DNA, the CDR3 is TGTGCCAGCAGCTTAGGCACTAGCGGGAGTGTGACAGATACGCAGTATTTT. The rearrangement joins TRBV7-2 to TRBJ2-3, with 11 bases lining up with TRBD2. V was pared by 1 base and J by 3 bases, with 6 bases of the junction left unmatched. This CDR3 has 17 residues. Germline V CDR1 and CDR2: SGHTA, FQGNSA.

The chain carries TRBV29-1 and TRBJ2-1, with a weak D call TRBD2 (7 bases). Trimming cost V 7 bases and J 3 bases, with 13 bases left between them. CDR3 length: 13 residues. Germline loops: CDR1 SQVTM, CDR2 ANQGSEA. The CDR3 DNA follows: TGCAGCGCCCGGGAGGACAGCTACAATGAGCAGTTCTTC. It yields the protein CSAREDSYNEQFF.

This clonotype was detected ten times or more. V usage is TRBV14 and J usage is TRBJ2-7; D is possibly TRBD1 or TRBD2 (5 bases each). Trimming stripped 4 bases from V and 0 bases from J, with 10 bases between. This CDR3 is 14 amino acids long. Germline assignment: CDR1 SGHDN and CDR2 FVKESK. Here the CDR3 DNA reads TGTGCCAGCAGCCGGTCAGGGAGCTCCTACGAGCAGTACTTC. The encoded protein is CASSRSGSSYEQYF.

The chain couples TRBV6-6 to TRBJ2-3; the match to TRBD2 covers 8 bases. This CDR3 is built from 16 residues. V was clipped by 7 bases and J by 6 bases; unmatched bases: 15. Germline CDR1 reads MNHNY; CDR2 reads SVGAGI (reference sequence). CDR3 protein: CASTGGGAGVLDTQYF. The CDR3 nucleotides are TGTGCCAGCACCGGAGGGGGAGCGGGAGTGTTGGATACGCAGTATTTT.

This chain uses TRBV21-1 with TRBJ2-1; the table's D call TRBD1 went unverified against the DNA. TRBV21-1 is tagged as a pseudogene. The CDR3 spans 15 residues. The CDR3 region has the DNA TGTGCCAGCAGCAAACGGGAGGACAGGTTTAATGAGCAGTTCTTC. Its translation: CASSKREDRFNEQFF.

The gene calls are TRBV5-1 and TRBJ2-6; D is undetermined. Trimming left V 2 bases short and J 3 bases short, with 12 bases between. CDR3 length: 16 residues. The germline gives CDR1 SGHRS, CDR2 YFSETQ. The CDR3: CASSFSPLGGANVLTF. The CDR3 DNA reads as TGCGCCAGCAGCTTCTCACCCCTTGGTGGGGCCAACGTCCTGACTTTC.

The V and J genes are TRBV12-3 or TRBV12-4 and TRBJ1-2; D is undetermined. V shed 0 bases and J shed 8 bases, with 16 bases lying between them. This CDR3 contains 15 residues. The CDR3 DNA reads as TGTGCCAGCAGTTTAGCGGCCTGGAGAGTTGGGGGCTACACCTTC. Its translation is CASSLAAWRVGGYTF.

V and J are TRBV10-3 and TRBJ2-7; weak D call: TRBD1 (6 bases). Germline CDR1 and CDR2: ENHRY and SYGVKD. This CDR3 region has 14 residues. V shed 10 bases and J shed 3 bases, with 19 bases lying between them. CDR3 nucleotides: TGTGCCACAACGACAGGACTGGGCAACTACGAGCAGTACTTC. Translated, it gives CATTTGLGNYEQYF.

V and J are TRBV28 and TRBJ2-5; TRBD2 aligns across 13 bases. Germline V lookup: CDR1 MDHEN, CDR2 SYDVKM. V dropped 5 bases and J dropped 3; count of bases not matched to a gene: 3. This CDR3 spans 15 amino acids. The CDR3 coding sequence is TGTGCCAGCAGTCGCGGACTAGCGGGGGAAGAGACCCAGTACTTC. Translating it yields CASSRGLAGEETQYF.

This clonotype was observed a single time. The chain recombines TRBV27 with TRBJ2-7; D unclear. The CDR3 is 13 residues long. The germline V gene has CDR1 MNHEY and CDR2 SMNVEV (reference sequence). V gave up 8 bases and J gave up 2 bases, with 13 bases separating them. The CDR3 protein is CASAELQTYEQYF. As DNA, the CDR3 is TGTGCCAGCGCCGAACTACAGACCTACGAGCAGTACTTC.

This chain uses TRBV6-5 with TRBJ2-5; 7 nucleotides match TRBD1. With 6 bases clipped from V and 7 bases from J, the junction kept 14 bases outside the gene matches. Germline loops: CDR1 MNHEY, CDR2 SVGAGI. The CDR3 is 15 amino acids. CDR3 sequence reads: CASSYGTEPSGTQYF. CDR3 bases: TGTGCCAGCAGCTACGGGACAGAGCCATCAGGGACCCAGTACTTC.

The CDR3 spells CSADDLNGNQPQHF. CDR3 DNA sequence: TGCAGTGCGGACGATTTGAATGGCAATCAGCCCCAGCATTTT. The chain is built from TRBV20-1 and TRBJ1-5; D remains ambiguous. The germline gives CDR1 DFQATT, CDR2 SNEGSKA (reference sequence). The CDR3 covers 14 residues. V gave up 6 bases and J gave up 2 bases, with 14 bases separating them.

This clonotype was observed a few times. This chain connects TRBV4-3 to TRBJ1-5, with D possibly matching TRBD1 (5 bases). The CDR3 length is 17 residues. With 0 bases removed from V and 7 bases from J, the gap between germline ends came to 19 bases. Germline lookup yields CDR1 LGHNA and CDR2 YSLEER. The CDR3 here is CASSQDWGGLIGQPQHF. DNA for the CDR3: TGCGCCAGCAGCCAAGATTGGGGCGGGCTAATAGGACAGCCCCAGCATTTT.

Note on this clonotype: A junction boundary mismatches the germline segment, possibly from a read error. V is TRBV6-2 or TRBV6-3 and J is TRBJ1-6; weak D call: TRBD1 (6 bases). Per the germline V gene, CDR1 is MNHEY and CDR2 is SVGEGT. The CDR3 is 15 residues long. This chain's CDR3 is CASGRGSSYNSPLHF. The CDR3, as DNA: TGTGCCAGCGGCAGGGGAAGCTCCTATAATTCGCCCCTCCACTTT.